This note documents a single TCR beta chain sequence. The data derive from a study of blood T cell repertoires in COVID-19. Study at large: The study drew acute and convalescent COVID-19 samples from the United States, Italy and Spain. T cells, B-cell-depleted T cells, or PBMCs supplied cDNA or gDNA.

J gave up 2 bases and V 6 bases, and 10 bases lay outside the gene matches. The V gene's germline CDR1 is MNHEY and CDR2 SVGAGI. The CDR3 length is 15 residues. Study processing details: Reference gene primer amplification gave nucleated cell count estimates. Measured with immunoSEQ multiplex PCR; TCRdb has only the in-frame clones, and not every one. For V, J and clone size, that table is used; D and trimming come from the DNA. The table records 200,000 to 250,000 clones, 80% of them present only once. The V and J genes are TRBV6-5 and TRBJ2-7, with 7 bases aligning to TRBD1. The source is a human donor in a cohort sampled during active COVID-19. Sample: peripheral blood. CDR3 in DNA: TGTGCCAGCAGCGCAACCGGGACAGCGACCTACGAGCAGTACTTC. It translates to CASSATGTATYEQYF.